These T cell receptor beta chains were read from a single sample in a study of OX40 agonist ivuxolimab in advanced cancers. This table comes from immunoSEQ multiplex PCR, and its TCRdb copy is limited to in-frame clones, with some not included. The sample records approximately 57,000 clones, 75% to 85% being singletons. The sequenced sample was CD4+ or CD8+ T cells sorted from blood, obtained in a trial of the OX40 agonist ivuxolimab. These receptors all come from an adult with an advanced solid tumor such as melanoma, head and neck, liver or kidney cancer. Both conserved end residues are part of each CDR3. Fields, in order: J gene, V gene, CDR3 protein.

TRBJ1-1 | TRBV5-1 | CASSLGDTEAFF
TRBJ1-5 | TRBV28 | CASTTGTGGNQPQHF
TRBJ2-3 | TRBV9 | CASSSGQGISTDTQYF
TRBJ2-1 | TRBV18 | CASSPRLVDEQFF
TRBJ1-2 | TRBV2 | CASSYTGTANYGYTF
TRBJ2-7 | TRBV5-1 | CASSLVGTGVYEQYF
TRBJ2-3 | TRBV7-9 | CASSLGPNTDTQYF
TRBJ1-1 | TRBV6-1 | CASSGGDTGKGEAFF
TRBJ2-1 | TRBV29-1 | CSGASGSLNEQFF
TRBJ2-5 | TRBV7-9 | CASSPGSGMETQYF
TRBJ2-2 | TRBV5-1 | CASSLGHRDKNTGELFF
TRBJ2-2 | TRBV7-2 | CASSLAIAGVAGELFF
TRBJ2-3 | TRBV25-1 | CASSEYGPQQAQYF
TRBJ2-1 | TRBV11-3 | CASSLVPIHEQFF
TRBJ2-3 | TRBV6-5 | CASSRNRADTQYF
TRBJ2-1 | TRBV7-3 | CASSFFGDRGGEQFF
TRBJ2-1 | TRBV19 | CASSQGTGNEQFF
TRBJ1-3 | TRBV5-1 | CASSGQPGQGGNTIYF
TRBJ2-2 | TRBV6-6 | CASSSDRGRTGELFF
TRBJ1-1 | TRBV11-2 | CASSTFLDTEAFF
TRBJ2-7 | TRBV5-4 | CASSPTGKGNSYEQYF
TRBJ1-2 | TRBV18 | CASSPGGTYGYTF
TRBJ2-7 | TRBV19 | CASSIPGLAHEQYF
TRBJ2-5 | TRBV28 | CASSLRQGAWETQYF
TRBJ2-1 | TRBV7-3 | CASSPRKSSYNEQFF
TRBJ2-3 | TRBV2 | CASSARTGRTDTQYF
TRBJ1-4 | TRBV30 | CAWSSSVGALFF
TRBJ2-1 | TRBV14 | CASSRTSSYNEQFF
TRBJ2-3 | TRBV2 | CASSEGRISTDTQYF
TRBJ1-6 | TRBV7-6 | CASSLVRDRASPLHF
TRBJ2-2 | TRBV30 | CAWSAFGGELLARSTGELFF
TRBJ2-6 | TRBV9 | CASSTTPTSGANVLTF
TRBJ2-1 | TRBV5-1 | CASSLESGLYNEQFF
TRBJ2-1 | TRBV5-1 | CASSSESGDYNEQFF
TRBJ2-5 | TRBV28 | CASRVTGVETQYF
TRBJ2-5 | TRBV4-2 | CASSQVLAGVAQYF
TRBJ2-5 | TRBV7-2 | CASSLGRQQETQYF